This is a list of T cell receptor beta chains from one sample in a study of Tregs in tolerant kidney transplant recipients. Measured with immunoSEQ multiplex PCR; TCRdb has only the in-frame clones, and not every one. The sample includes about 77,000 clones, around 98% of them seen just once. Sample: CD4+ T cells from blood, taken before the transplant. These receptors all come from a human donor who received a combined kidney and bone marrow transplant. The CDR3 runs from the conserved cysteine through the conserved F or W. D genes are given only for firm matches.

NA	TRBJ1-1	TRBV4-3	TGCGCCAGCAGCCAAGAAGGGGGGAACACTGAAGCTTTCTTT	CASSQEGGNTEAFF
TRBD1	TRBJ1-2	TRBV7-9	TGTGCCAGCAGCCCGGACAGGAGGCATGGCTACACCTTC	CASSPDRRHGYTF
NA	TRBJ2-7	TRBV5-6	TGTGCCAGCAGCTTGTGGCGGGGCAGCCTCTACGAGCAGTACTTC	CASSLWRGSLYEQYF
TRBD2	TRBJ2-1	TRBV11-3	TGTGCCAGCAGCCTCCTGGGGAGGGGTGAGCAGTTCTTC	CASSLLGRGEQFF
NA	TRBJ1-2	TRBV27	TGTGCCAGCAGTCGAACAGATAACTATGGCTACACCTTC	CASSRTDNYGYTF
TRBD2	TRBJ2-1	TRBV19	TGTGCCAGTAGTCCCCAGGGAGGTAGCGGGGGGGCCAGGGTTTTTGAGCAGTTCTTC	CASSPQGGSGGARVFEQFF
NA	TRBJ1-5	TRBV7-2	TGTGCCAGCAGCCGAAGGCACAGGGCCGGACAGCCCCAGCATTTT	CASSRRHRAGQPQHF
TRBD1	TRBJ2-6	TRBV30	TGTGCCTGGAACCGGGACAGGGCTTCTGGGGCCAACGTCCTGACTTTC	CAWNRDRASGANVLTF
NA	TRBJ2-2	TRBV4-1	TGCGCCAGCAGCCAAGGATGGGTCCGGGCCGGGGAGCTGTTTTTT	CASSQGWVRAGELFF
TRBD1	TRBJ1-2	TRBV28	TGTGCCACCACACAGGGGTACTATGGCTACACCTTC	CATTQGYYGYTF